A selection of T cell receptor beta chains follows, all from one sample in a study of naive and memory T cell subsets. TCRdb fed the UMI-ligation and nested PCR reads into MiXCR, producing one record per CDR3 protein. The sample yields more than 30,000 distinct CDR3 sequences, approximately 9.9% seen once. Sequenced material: skin, taken from a tuberculin skin test site. Receptors originate from an adult in good health. The CDR3 runs from the conserved cysteine through the conserved F or W. Fields, in order: J gene, clone size, V gene, D gene, CDR3 protein, CDR3 DNA. The D gene is left open where the match is weak. Size is omitted from some rows. Given values are once, few, many or a class for expanded clones.

TRBJ2-1 many TRBV6-2/TRBV6-3 TRBD1 CASTIPRGQGTSFHEQFF TGTGCCAGCACCATACCCAGGGGACAGGGAACCAGCTTCCATGAGCAGTTCTTC
TRBJ2-7 few TRBV21-1 NA CARRTGQGAYEQYF TGTGCCAGGAGGACAGGGCAAGGGGCCTACGAGCAGTACTTC
TRBJ2-1 NA TRBV4-2 NA CASSVSNEQFF TGTGCCAGCAGCGTCAGCAATGAGCAGTTCTTC
TRBJ2-2 few TRBV25-1 NA CASSPSWVTSSTGELFF TGTGCCAGCAGCCCTTCTTGGGTAACAAGCAGCACCGGGGAGCTGTTTTTT
TRBJ1-2 few TRBV7-2 NA CASSQDRTYGYTF TGTGCCAGCAGCCAAGACAGAACCTATGGCTACACCTTC
TRBJ1-5 NA TRBV7-2 NA CASSAEGHRNQPQHF TGTGCCAGCAGCGCCGAGGGACATCGAAATCAGCCCCAGCATTTT
TRBJ2-1 many TRBV29-1 NA CSVEQARDNEQFF TGCAGCGTTGAGCAGGCTAGGGACAATGAGCAGTTCTTC
TRBJ2-5 many TRBV29-1 TRBD2 CSAHRKGGETQYF TGCAGCGCCCACCGGAAGGGAGGGGAGACCCAGTACTTC
TRBJ2-1 few TRBV14 TRBD1 CASSADRGSYNEQFF TGTGCCAGCAGTGCGGACAGGGGTTCCTACAATGAGCAGTTCTTC
TRBJ1-3 NA TRBV12-3/TRBV12-4 NA CASSSRSNLNTIYF TGTGCCAGCAGCTCAAGGAGCAACTTAAACACCATATATTTT
TRBJ2-7 NA TRBV12-3/TRBV12-4 NA CASTFGLANEQYF TGTGCCAGCACCTTCGGGCTAGCAAACGAGCAGTACTTC
TRBJ2-2 many TRBV5-4 NA CASSWRGSENTGELFF TGTGCCAGCAGCTGGCGCGGTAGCGAGAACACCGGGGAGCTGTTTTTT
TRBJ1-2 many TRBV6-5 TRBD1 CASSYDGQGGGYTF TGTGCCAGCAGTTACGATGGACAGGGTGGCGGCTACACCTTC
TRBJ2-1 many TRBV12-3/TRBV12-4 NA CASSFWMERANNEQFF TGTGCCAGCAGTTTCTGGATGGAGCGGGCCAACAATGAGCAGTTCTTC
TRBJ2-3 many TRBV24-1 TRBD1 CATSSGTATDTQYF TGTGCCACCAGTTCCGGGACAGCCACAGATACGCAGTATTTT
TRBJ2-2 NA TRBV19 NA CATKGEFTSNTGELFF TGTGCCACTAAAGGGGAGTTCACGTCGAACACCGGGGAGCTGTTTTTT
TRBJ2-3 NA TRBV7-2 NA CASTDNPDTQYF TGTGCCAGCACCGACAACCCAGATACGCAGTATTTT
TRBJ1-2 few TRBV18 NA CASSPPNSGYGYTF TGTGCCAGCTCACCACCGAATAGTGGCTATGGCTACACCTTC
TRBJ2-6 NA TRBV20-1 NA CSASDRNVLTF TGCAGTGCTTCTGACCGGAACGTCCTGACTTTC
TRBJ1-2 many TRBV10-3 TRBD1 CAISERQGDSNYGYTF TGTGCCATCAGTGAGAGACAGGGAGACTCTAACTATGGCTACACCTTC
TRBJ1-1 NA TRBV7-9 TRBD1 CASSPKGQGAIEAFF TGTGCCAGCAGCCCGAAAGGACAGGGAGCGATTGAAGCTTTCTTT
TRBJ2-7 few TRBV20-1 TRBD2 CSARGGRGFFEQYF TGCAGTGCTAGAGGCGGGAGGGGTTTTTTCGAGCAGTACTTC
TRBJ1-2 NA TRBV30 TRBD1 CAWPASGTGNGYTF TGTGCCTGGCCCGCCTCCGGGACAGGGAACGGCTACACCTTC
TRBJ2-1 many TRBV7-3 TRBD2 CASSLGSTSGNRNEQFF TGTGCCAGCAGCTTAGGTTCCACTAGCGGGAATCGGAATGAGCAGTTCTTC
TRBJ1-5 many TRBV6-1 NA CASGRGLSDQPQHF TGTGCCAGCGGGAGAGGGCTTTCTGATCAGCCCCAGCATTTT
TRBJ1-6 NA TRBV4-2 NA CASSQGGSYNSPLHF TGTGCCAGCAGCCAAGGGGGCAGCTATAATTCACCCCTCCACTTT
TRBJ2-5 few TRBV29-1 NA CSVDFQGSSWDTQYF TGCAGCGTTGACTTTCAGGGGTCGTCATGGGATACCCAGTACTTC
TRBJ2-3 NA TRBV5-8 TRBD1 CASSLEGADTDTQYF TGTGCCAGCAGCTTGGAGGGGGCGGATACAGATACGCAGTATTTT
TRBJ2-1 few TRBV28 TRBD2 CASSSPSGRAIDEQFF TGTGCCAGCAGTTCCCCTAGCGGGAGGGCCATCGATGAGCAGTTCTTC